The entry below describes one T cell receptor (beta chain). These data are taken from a study of cytomegalovirus exposure and HLA in healthy donors. The CDR3 contains 14 residues. Looked up from germline, CDR1 is MGHRA and CDR2 is YSYEKL. The V and J ends lost 3 bases and 7 bases, in that order; junction bases with no gene match: 7. The PCR made use of 60 Vbeta and 13 Jbeta primers. Libraries were prepared by immunoSEQ multiplex PCR; TCRdb keeps only in-frame clonotypes and omits some of them. The data contain roughly 200,000 clones, over 75% of them seen just once; the ten biggest clones take up less than 2.5%.

Sequenced: PBMCs. This receptor was identified in a woman aged 45-65 years in good health and CMV-seronegative. The rearrangement uses TRBV4-1 and TRBJ1-1; 8 bases match TRBD1. The CDR3 is CASSHGPGGGEAFF. The CDR3 DNA reads TGCGCCAGCAGCCATGGACCAGGGGGCGGTGAAGCTTTCTTT.